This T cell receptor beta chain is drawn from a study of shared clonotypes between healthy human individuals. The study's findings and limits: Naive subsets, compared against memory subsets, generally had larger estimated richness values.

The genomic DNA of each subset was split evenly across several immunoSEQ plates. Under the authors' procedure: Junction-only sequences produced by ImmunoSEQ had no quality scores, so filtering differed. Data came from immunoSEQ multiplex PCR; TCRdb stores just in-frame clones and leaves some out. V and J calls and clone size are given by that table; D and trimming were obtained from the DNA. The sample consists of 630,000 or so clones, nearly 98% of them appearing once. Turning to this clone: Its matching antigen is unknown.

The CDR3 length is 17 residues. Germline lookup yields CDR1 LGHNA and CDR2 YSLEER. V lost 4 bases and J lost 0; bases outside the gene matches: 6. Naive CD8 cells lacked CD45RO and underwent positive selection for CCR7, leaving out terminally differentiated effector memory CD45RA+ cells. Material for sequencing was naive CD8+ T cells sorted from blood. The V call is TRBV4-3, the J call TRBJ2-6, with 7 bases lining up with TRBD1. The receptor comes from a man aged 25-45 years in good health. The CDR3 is CASSPGTAYSGANVLTF. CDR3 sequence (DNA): TGCGCCAGCAGCCCGGGGACAGCCTACTCTGGGGCCAACGTCCTGACTTTC.